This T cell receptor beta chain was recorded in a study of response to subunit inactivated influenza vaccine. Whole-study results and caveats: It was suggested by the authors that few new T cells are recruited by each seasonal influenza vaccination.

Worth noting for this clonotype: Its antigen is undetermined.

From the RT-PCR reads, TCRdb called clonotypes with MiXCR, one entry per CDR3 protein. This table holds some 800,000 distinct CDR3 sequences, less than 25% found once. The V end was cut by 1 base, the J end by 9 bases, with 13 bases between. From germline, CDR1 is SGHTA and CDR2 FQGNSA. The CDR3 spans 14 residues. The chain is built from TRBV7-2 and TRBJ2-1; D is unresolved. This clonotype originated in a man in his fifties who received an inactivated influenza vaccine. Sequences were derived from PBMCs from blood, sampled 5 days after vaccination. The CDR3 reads CASSLGSTRPEQFF. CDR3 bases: TGTGCCAGCAGCTTAGGGTCCACCAGGCCTGAGCAGTTCTTC.